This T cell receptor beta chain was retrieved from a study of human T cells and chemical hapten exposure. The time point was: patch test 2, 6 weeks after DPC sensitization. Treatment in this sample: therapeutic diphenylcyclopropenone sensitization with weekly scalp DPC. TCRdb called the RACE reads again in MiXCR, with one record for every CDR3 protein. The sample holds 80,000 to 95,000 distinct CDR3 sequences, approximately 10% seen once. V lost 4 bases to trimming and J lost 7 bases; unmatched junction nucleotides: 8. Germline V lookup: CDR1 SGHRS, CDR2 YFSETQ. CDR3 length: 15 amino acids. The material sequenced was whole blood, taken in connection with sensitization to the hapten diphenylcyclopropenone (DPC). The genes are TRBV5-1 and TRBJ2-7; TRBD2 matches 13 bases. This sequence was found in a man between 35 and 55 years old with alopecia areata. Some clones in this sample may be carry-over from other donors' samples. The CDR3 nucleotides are TGCGCCAGCAGCCCGGGACTAGCGGGAACGGGGGAGCAGTACGTC. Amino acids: CASSPGLAGTGEQYV.